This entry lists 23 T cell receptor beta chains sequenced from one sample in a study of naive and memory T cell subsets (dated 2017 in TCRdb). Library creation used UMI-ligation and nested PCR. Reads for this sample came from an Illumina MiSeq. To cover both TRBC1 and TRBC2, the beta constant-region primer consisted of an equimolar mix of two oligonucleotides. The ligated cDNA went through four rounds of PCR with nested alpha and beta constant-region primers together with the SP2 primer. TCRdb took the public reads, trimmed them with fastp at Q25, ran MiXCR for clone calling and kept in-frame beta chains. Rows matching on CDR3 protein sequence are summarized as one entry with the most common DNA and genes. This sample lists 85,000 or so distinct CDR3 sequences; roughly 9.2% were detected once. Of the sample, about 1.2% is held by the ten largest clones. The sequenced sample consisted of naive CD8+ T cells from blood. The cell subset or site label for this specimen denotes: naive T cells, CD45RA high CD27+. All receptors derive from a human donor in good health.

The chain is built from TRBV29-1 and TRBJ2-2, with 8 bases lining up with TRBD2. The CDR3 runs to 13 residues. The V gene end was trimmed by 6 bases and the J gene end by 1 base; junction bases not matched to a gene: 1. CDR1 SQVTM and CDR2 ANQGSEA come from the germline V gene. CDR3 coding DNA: TGCAGCGTGAGCGGGAGGAACACCGGGGAGCTGTTTTTT. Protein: CSVSGRNTGELFF.

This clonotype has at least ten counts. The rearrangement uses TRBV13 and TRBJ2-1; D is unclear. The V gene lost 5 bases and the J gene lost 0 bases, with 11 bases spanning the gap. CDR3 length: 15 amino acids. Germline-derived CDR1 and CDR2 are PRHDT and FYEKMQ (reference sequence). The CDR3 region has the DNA TGTGCCAGCAGCGTAGACCAGAGCTCCTACAATGAGCAGTTCTTC. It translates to CASSVDQSSYNEQFF.

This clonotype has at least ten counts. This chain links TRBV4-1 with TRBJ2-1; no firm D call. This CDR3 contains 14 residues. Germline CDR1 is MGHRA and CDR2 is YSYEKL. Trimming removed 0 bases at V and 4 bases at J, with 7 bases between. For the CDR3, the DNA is TGCGCCAGCAGCCAAGAGCCAGATTACAATGAGCAGTTCTTC. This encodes CASSQEPDYNEQFF.

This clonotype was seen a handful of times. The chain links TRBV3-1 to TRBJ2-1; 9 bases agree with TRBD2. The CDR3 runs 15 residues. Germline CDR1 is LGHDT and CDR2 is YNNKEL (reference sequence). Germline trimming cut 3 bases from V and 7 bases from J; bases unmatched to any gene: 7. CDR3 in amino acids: CASSQSGTSINEQFF. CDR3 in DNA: TGTGCCAGCAGCCAGAGCGGGACTAGCATTAATGAGCAGTTCTTC.

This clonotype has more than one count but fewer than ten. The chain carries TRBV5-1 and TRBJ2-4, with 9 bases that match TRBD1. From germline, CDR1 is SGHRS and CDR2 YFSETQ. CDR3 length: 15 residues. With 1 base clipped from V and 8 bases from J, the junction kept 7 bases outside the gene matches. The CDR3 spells CASSLWGTGIDIQYF. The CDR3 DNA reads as TGCGCCAGCAGCTTGTGGGGGACAGGGATAGACATTCAGTACTTC.

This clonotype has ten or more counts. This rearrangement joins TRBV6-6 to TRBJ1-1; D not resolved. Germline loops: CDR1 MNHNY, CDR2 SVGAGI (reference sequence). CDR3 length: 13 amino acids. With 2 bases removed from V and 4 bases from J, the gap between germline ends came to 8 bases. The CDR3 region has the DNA TGTGCCAGCAGTTACGGGGTCGGCACTGAAGCTTTCTTT. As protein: CASSYGVGTEAFF.

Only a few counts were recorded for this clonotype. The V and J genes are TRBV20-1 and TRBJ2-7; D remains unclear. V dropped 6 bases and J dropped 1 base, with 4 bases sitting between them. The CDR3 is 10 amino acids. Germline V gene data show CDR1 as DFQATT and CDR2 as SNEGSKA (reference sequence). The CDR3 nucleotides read TGCAGTGCGAAATCCTACGAGCAGTACTTC. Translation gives CSAKSYEQYF.

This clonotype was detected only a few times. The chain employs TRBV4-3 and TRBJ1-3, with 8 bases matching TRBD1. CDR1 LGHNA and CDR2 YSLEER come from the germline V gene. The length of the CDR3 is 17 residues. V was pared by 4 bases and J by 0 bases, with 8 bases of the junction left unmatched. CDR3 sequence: CASSPQSTGASGNTIYF. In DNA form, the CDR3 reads TGCGCCAGCAGCCCCCAATCGACAGGGGCCTCTGGAAACACCATATATTTT.

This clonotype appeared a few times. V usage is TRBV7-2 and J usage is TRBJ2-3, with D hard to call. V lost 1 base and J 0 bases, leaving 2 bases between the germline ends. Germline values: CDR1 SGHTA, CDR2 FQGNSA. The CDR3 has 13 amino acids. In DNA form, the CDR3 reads TGTGCCAGCAGCTTAGATAGCACAGATACGCAGTATTTT. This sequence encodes CASSLDSTDTQYF.

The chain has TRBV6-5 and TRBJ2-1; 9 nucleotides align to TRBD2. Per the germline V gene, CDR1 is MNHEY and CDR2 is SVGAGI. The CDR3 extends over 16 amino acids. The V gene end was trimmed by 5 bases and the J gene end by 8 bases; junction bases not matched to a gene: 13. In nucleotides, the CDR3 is TGTGCCAGCAGTGTCGAATTAGCGGGAGTTGGGGATGAGCAGTTCTTC. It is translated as CASSVELAGVGDEQFF.

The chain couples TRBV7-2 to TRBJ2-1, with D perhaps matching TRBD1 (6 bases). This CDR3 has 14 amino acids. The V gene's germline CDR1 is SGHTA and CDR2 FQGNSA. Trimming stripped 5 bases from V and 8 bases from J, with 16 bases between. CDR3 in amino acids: CASSDWTRGYEQFF. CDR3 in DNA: TGTGCCAGCAGCGATTGGACGAGGGGGTATGAGCAGTTCTTC. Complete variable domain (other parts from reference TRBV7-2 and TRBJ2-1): GAGVSQSPSNKVTEKGKDVELRCDPISGHTALYWYRQSLGQGLEFLIYFQGNSAPDKSGLPSDRFSAERTGGSVSTLTIQRTQQEDSAVYLCASSDWTRGYEQFFGPGTRLTVL.

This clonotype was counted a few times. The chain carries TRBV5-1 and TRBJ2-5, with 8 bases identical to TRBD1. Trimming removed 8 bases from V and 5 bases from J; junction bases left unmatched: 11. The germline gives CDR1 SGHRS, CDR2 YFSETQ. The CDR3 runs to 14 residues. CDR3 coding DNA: TGCGCCAGTAAGCGACAGGGGTATTCTGAGACCCAGTACTTC. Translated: CASKRQGYSETQYF.

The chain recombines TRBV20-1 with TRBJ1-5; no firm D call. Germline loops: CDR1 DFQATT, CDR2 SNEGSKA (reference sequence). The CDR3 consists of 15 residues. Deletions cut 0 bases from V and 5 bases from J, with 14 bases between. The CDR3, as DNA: TGCAGTGCTAGAGATAGCTCGCAGGTGCATCAGCCCCAGCATTTT. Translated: CSARDSSQVHQPQHF.

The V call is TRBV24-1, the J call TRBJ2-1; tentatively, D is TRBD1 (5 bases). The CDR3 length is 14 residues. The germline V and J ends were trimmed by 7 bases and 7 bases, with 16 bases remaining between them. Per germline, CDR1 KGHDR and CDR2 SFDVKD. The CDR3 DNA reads TGTGCCACCAGAGGGGTTGGGTCGCGTAATGAGCAGTTCTTC. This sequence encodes CATRGVGSRNEQFF.

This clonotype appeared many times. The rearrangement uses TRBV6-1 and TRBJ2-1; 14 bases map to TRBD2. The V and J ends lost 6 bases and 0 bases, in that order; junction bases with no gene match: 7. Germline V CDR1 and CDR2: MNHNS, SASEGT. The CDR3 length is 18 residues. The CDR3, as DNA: TGTGCCAGCAGGGGGACTAGCGGGAGCCCCGGCTCCTACAATGAGCAGTTCTTC. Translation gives CASRGTSGSPGSYNEQFF.

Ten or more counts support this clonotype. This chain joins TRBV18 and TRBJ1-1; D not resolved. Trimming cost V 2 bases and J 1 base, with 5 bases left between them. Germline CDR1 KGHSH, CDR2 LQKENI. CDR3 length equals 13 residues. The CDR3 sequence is CASSPFQNTEAFF. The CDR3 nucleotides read TGTGCCAGCTCACCATTCCAGAACACTGAAGCTTTCTTT.

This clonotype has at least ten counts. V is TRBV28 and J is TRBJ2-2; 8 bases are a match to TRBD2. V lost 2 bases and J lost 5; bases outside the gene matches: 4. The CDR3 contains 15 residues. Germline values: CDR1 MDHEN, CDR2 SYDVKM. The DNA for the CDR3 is TGTGCCAGCAGTTTAGTTTCTAGCGGGACCGGGGAGCTGTTTTTT. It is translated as CASSLVSSGTGELFF.

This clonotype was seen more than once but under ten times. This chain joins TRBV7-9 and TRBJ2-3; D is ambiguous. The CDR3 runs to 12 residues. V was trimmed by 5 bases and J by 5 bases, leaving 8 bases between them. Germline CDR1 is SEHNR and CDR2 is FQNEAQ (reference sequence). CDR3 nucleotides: TGTGCCAGCAGCGACCTTGGAGATACGCAGTATTTT. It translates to CASSDLGDTQYF. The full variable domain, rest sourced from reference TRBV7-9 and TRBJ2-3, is DTGVSQNPRHKITKRGQNVTFRCDPISEHNRLYWYRQTLGQGPEFLTYFQNEAQLEKSRLLSDRFSAERPKGSFSTLEIQRTEQGDSAMYLCASSDLGDTQYFGPGTRLTVL.

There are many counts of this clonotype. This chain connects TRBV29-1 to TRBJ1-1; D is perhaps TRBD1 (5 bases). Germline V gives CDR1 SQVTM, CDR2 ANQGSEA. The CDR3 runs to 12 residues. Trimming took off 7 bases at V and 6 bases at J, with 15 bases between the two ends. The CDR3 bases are TGCAGCGCCACGTGGGGGATCGCTGAAGCTTTCTTT. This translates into CSATWGIAEAFF.

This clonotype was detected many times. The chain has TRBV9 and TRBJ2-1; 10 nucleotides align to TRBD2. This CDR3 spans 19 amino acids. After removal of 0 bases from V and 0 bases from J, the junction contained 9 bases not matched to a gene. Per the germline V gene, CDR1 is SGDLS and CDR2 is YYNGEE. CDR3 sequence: CASSVVPAGGSRSYNEQFF. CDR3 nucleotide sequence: TGTGCCAGCAGCGTAGTTCCAGCGGGAGGGTCCCGCTCCTACAATGAGCAGTTCTTC.

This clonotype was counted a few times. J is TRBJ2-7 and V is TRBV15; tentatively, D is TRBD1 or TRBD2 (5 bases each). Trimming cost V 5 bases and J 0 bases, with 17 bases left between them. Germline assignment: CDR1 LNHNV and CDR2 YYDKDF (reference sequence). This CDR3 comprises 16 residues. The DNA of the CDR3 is TGTGCCACCAGCTTCGGACTGGGGCAGAGCTCCTACGAGCAGTACTTC. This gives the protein CATSFGLGQSSYEQYF.

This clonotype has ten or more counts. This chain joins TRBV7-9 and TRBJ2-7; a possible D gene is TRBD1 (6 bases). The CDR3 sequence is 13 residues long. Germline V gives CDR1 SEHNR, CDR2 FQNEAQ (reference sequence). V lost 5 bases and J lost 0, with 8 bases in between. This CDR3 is CASSTGSSYEQYF. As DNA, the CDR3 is TGTGCCAGCAGCACAGGGAGCTCCTACGAGCAGTACTTC.

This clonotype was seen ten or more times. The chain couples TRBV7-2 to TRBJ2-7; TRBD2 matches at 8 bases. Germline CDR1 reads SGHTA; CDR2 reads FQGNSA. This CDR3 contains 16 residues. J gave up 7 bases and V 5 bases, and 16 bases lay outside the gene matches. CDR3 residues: CASSPRSGTRAGEQYF. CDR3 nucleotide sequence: TGTGCCAGCAGCCCGCGTTCCGGGACTAGGGCTGGGGAGCAGTACTTC.